The source of this T cell receptor (beta chain) is a study of technical replicates of blood from a few donors (dated by TCRdb to about 2017). In the case of this clone: Its specific antigen is unknown. Base qualities were left out, and no much larger clone turns up one base away.

Libraries were made using the immunoSEQ multiplex PCR assay. TCRdb stores this immuneACCESS table with in-frame sequences only. Part of the clones is absent; in the studies checked, under half of the shortfall reflects unresolved V genes, and no reason is known for the rest. For this sample there are 80,000 to 95,000 clones; around 95% appear just once. In total, the top ten clones hold around 0.23% of the sample. The CDR3 starts with the cysteine, ends with the phenylalanine, and has 18 residues. The read is trimmed to its CDR3 DNA, 54 bases read in frame from base 1. The origin of this receptor is a human donor in good health. Recombination linked TRBV21-1 to TRBJ2-3; TRBD2 is the table's D call and was not checked against the DNA. TRBV21-1 is flagged as a pseudogene. Sequenced sample: T cells isolated from PBMCs. The CDR3 region: CASSTTCPEADSTDTQYF. The sequenced DNA is TGTGCCAGCAGCACAACCTGTCCGGAGGCGGATAGCACAGATACGCAGTATTTT.